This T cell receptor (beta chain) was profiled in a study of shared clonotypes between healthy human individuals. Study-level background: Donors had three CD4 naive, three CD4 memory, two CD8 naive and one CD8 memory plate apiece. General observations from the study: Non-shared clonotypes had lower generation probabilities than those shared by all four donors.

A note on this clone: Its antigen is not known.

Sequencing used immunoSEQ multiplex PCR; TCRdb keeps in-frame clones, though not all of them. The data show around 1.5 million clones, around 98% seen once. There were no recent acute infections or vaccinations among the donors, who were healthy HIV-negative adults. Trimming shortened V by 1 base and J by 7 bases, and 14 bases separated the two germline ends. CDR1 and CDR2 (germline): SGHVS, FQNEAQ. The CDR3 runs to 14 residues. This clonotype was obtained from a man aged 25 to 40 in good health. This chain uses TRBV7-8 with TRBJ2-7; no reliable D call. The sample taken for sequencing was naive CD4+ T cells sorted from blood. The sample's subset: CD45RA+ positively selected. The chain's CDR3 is CASSLEWGLREQYF. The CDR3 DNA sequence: TGTGCCAGCAGCTTAGAGTGGGGTTTGAGGGAGCAGTACTTC.